Listed below are T cell receptor beta chains from one sample, sequenced in a study of regulatory T cells in long-lasting Graves disease. TCRdb processed the multiplex PCR reads anew with MiXCR; each CDR3 protein has one entry. This table holds about 470,000 distinct CDR3 sequences, roughly 21% found once. The sequencing used peripheral blood mononuclear cells (PBMCs), collected when the disease was refractory, from a patient treated with antithyroid drugs. All receptors derive from a female donor with Graves disease. Each CDR3 is given with its conserved first and last residue. The D gene is left open where the match is weak. Expanded clones get a size class; other rows say once, few or many, or leave the size out.

V gene,clone size,J gene,D gene,CDR3 protein,CDR3 DNA
TRBV25-1,few,TRBJ1-1,-,CASRAGFTEAFF,TGTGCCAGTCGGGCAGGGTTTACTGAAGCTTTCTTT
TRBV6-1,many,TRBJ1-1,TRBD1,CASSSPGTGGLGTEAFF,TGTGCCAGCAGCTCCCCAGGGACAGGGGGCTTGGGCACTGAAGCTTTCTTT
TRBV6-2/TRBV6-3,-,TRBJ1-1,-,CASSYLRDQEAFF,TGTGCCAGCAGTTACTTGCGGGACCAGGAAGCTTTCTTT
TRBV7-8,-,TRBJ2-5,TRBD2,CASSHGGYATQYF,TGTGCCAGCAGCCACGGGGGGTATGCGACCCAGTACTTC
TRBV2,-,TRBJ2-1,TRBD1,CASSEDRGAYNEQFF,TGTGCCAGCAGTGAAGACAGGGGCGCCTACAATGAGCAGTTCTTC
TRBV6-1,few,TRBJ1-5,TRBD1,CASSSDRAGPNQPQHF,TGTGCCAGCAGCTCCGACAGGGCTGGCCCGAATCAGCCCCAGCATTTT
TRBV5-5,many,TRBJ1-4,-,CASSLFRGEEEKLFF,TGTGCCAGCAGCTTGTTTCGGGGCGAGGAGGAAAAACTGTTTTTT
TRBV27,-,TRBJ1-3,TRBD1,CASSLRQGVNTIYF,TGTGCCAGCAGTTTGCGGCAGGGGGTAAACACCATATATTTT
TRBV7-9,-,TRBJ2-7,-,CASSFSISYEQYF,TGTGCCAGCAGCTTCTCAATCTCCTACGAGCAGTACTTC
TRBV6-1,few,TRBJ2-2,TRBD2,CASSQLSGSSPGELFF,TGTGCCAGCAGTCAGCTTAGCGGGAGCAGCCCCGGGGAGCTGTTTTTT